The TCR beta chain under discussion was sequenced for a study of blood T cell repertoires in COVID-19. In germline, CDR1 is MNHEY, CDR2 SMNVEV (reference sequence). The length of the CDR3 is 15 residues. J lost 8 bases, V lost 5 bases, and 14 bases had no gene match. The data were produced by immunoSEQ multiplex PCR, yet TCRdb's version contains in-frame clones alone and is incomplete. The data hold about 250,000 clones, with 75% to 95% observed a single time. The chain uses TRBV27 and TRBJ1-2; 7 nucleotides agree with TRBD1. This TCR came from a woman aged 18-29 years who had recovered from COVID-19. Sequenced: PBMCs or T cells enriched from blood (not recorded which). CDR3 residues: CASSPSWDRQRGYTF. The CDR3 DNA sequence: TGTGCCAGCAGTCCTAGCTGGGACAGACAACGGGGCTACACCTTC.